The rows below give T cell receptor beta chains drawn from one sample of a study of T cell clonotyping in hematopoietic cell transplantation. Assay: immunoSEQ multiplex PCR; the TCRdb copy retains only in-frame clones and omits some. The sample has 5,900 or so clones; 80% are singletons. The sample in question was peripheral blood mononuclear cells, obtained before stem cell transplant. All receptors derive from a woman between 50 and 59 years old with acute myeloid leukemia. Some clones in this sample may be carry-over from other donors' samples. CDR3s include the opening cysteine and the closing phenylalanine or tryptophan. The order of the fields is clone size, V gene, J gene, D gene, CDR3 DNA, CDR3 protein. D genes are given only for firm matches. Size values are once, few and many counts, or a class for expanded clones, and some rows have none.

abundance: -
v_gene: TRBV19
j_gene: TRBJ1-2
d_gene: TRBD1
CDR3nt: TGTGCCAGTGGGCCTTGGACAGGGGGCTATGGCTACACCTTC
CDR3aa: CASGPWTGGYGYTF

abundance: -
v_gene: TRBV19
j_gene: TRBJ2-7
d_gene: TRBD2
CDR3nt: TGTGCCAGTAGTCCAGGGCGGGGGTCTACCTACGAGCAGTACTTC
CDR3aa: CASSPGRGSTYEQYF

abundance: -
v_gene: TRBV30
j_gene: TRBJ1-5
d_gene: -
CDR3nt: TGTGCCTGGAGTGTAGTAGGGCCCCCGGGAGATCAGCCCCAGCATTTT
CDR3aa: CAWSVVGPPGDQPQHF

abundance: once
v_gene: TRBV5-1
j_gene: TRBJ2-3
d_gene: TRBD2
CDR3nt: TGCGCCAGCAGCTTGTCTAGCGGGACAGATACGCAGTATTTT
CDR3aa: CASSLSSGTDTQYF

abundance: -
v_gene: TRBV19
j_gene: TRBJ2-2
d_gene: -
CDR3nt: TGTGCCAGTACCCCCTCTCGCAGATTGAACACCGGGGAGCTGTTTTTT
CDR3aa: CASTPSRRLNTGELFF

abundance: few
v_gene: TRBV29-1
j_gene: TRBJ1-1
d_gene: -
CDR3nt: TGCAGCGTTGATCCAGGGATAAACACTGAAGCTTTCTTT
CDR3aa: CSVDPGINTEAFF

abundance: -
v_gene: TRBV4-3
j_gene: TRBJ1-1
d_gene: -
CDR3nt: TGCGCCAGCAGCCAAGATGTGGGGGGAGCTTTCTTT
CDR3aa: CASSQDVGGAFF

abundance: -
v_gene: TRBV9
j_gene: TRBJ1-2
d_gene: -
CDR3nt: TGTGCCAGCAGCGTAGAGGGCTATGGCTACACCTTC
CDR3aa: CASSVEGYGYTF

abundance: -
v_gene: TRBV11-2
j_gene: TRBJ1-4
d_gene: TRBD1
CDR3nt: TGTGCCAGCAGCCGTAGACGATCCCTCGGGACAGGGTATGAAAAACTGTTTTTT
CDR3aa: CASSRRRSLGTGYEKLFF

abundance: -
v_gene: TRBV30
j_gene: TRBJ1-4
d_gene: -
CDR3nt: TGTACCGGACGGACTAATGAAAAACTGTTTTTT
CDR3aa: CTGRTNEKLFF

abundance: -
v_gene: TRBV5-1
j_gene: TRBJ2-5
d_gene: -
CDR3nt: TGCGCCAGCAGCTTGTGGGGCCAGGGGTCGGGGGAGACCCAGTACTTC
CDR3aa: CASSLWGQGSGETQYF

abundance: -
v_gene: TRBV30
j_gene: TRBJ2-5
d_gene: -
CDR3nt: TGTGCCTGGATCAGGTCAGAGACCCAGTACTTC
CDR3aa: CAWIRSETQYF

abundance: -
v_gene: TRBV29-1
j_gene: TRBJ1-4
d_gene: -
CDR3nt: TGCAGCGCCTTGAAGTCCGGGAATGAAAAACTGTTTTTT
CDR3aa: CSALKSGNEKLFF

abundance: -
v_gene: TRBV28
j_gene: TRBJ2-5
d_gene: TRBD1
CDR3nt: TGTGCCAGCGTACGACAGGGTCAAGAGACCCAGTACTTC
CDR3aa: CASVRQGQETQYF

abundance: -
v_gene: TRBV30
j_gene: TRBJ1-1
d_gene: -
CDR3nt: TGTGCCTGGAGTCCGGGATATAACACTGAAGCTTTCTTT
CDR3aa: CAWSPGYNTEAFF

abundance: -
v_gene: TRBV5-5
j_gene: TRBJ2-5
d_gene: TRBD2
CDR3nt: TGTGCCAGCAGCTTGGTGGTAGCGGGACAAGAGACCCAGTACTTC
CDR3aa: CASSLVVAGQETQYF

abundance: -
v_gene: TRBV7-6
j_gene: TRBJ2-7
d_gene: -
CDR3nt: TGTGCCAGCAGCTTAGCGCGCACGACCTCGGGTGAGCAGTACTTC
CDR3aa: CASSLARTTSGEQYF

abundance: -
v_gene: TRBV9
j_gene: TRBJ2-1
d_gene: -
CDR3nt: TGTGCCAGCAGCCGCGCGGAGGGGGCGCAGGATGAGCAGTTCTTC
CDR3aa: CASSRAEGAQDEQFF

abundance: -
v_gene: TRBV5-5
j_gene: TRBJ2-2
d_gene: -
CDR3nt: TGTGCCAGCAGCTTGTTGGGCGGGGAGCTGTTTTTT
CDR3aa: CASSLLGGELFF

abundance: -
v_gene: TRBV7-2
j_gene: TRBJ1-2
d_gene: -
CDR3nt: TGTGCCAGCAGCGGAGAACTATTCTATGGCTACACCTTC
CDR3aa: CASSGELFYGYTF

abundance: -
v_gene: TRBV2
j_gene: TRBJ2-1
d_gene: TRBD2
CDR3nt: TGTGCCAGCAGCTACTCCGGGACTAGATATGAGCAGTTCTTC
CDR3aa: CASSYSGTRYEQFF

abundance: -
v_gene: TRBV19
j_gene: TRBJ2-1
d_gene: TRBD2
CDR3nt: TGTGCCAGTAGTATAGGTCTAGCGGGTAACAATGAGCAGTTCTTC
CDR3aa: CASSIGLAGNNEQFF

abundance: -
v_gene: TRBV11-2
j_gene: TRBJ2-7
d_gene: -
CDR3nt: TGTGCCAGCAGCTTAGGGTTTCGAGGGACCTACGAGCAGTACTTC
CDR3aa: CASSLGFRGTYEQYF

abundance: -
v_gene: TRBV6-7
j_gene: TRBJ2-7
d_gene: TRBD1
CDR3nt: TGTGCCAGCAGTGAGTCGCGGGACAGGGTACTCTCCGAGCAGTACTTC
CDR3aa: CASSESRDRVLSEQYF

abundance: -
v_gene: TRBV18
j_gene: TRBJ1-1
d_gene: -
CDR3nt: TGTGCCAGCTCACCAGGGACGGGGAACACTGAAGCTTTCTTT
CDR3aa: CASSPGTGNTEAFF

abundance: -
v_gene: TRBV11-3
j_gene: TRBJ2-3
d_gene: -
CDR3nt: TGTGCCAGCAGCCGCAGGGGCCCCACAGATACGCAGTATTTT
CDR3aa: CASSRRGPTDTQYF